This T cell receptor beta chain was documented in a study of control samples from healthy donors and cancer patients. Trimming took off 0 bases at V and 2 bases at J, with 8 bases between the two ends. There are 15 residues in the CDR3. Germline V gene lookup returns CDR1 MNHNY and CDR2 SVGAGI (reference sequence). Some clones are missing from TCRdb's copy, which holds only in-frame ones; the method was immunoSEQ multiplex PCR. The sample has 100,000 to 150,000 clones, about 90% seen once; the top ten hold 2.1%. The sequenced material came from blood. This chain links TRBV6-6 with TRBJ1-3, with D unclear. The sequence came from a woman aged 45-65 years in good health. The CDR3 DNA is TGTGCCAGCAGTTACTCGCAATTTCCTGGAAACACCATATATTTT. As protein: CASSYSQFPGNTIYF.